Below are 2 T cell receptor beta chains sequenced from a single sample in a study of T cell responses to AZD1222 COVID-19 vaccine. Data came from immunoSEQ multiplex PCR; TCRdb stores just in-frame clones and leaves some out. This table has approximately 80,000 clones, about nine tenths appearing once. The sequencing here drew on peripheral blood, taken on day 0 of AZD1222 vaccination. Receptors were obtained from an adult in good health.

This chain joins TRBV12-5 and TRBJ1-2, with a tentative D call TRBD1 (6 bases). There are 16 residues in the CDR3. In germline, CDR1 is LGHNT, CDR2 FRNRAP. The V gene lost 2 bases and the J gene lost 5 bases, with 18 bases spanning the gap. The CDR3 sequence: CASGLMFRGEGYGYTF. The CDR3 coding sequence is TGTGCTAGTGGTTTGATGTTCAGGGGCGAGGGGTATGGCTACACCTTC.

This clone was seen a handful of times. The chain couples TRBV19 to TRBJ1-2; 9 positions agree with TRBD1. Germline assignment: CDR1 LNHDA and CDR2 SQIVND (reference sequence). The CDR3 is 15 amino acids. Trimming took 1 base from V and 4 from J; bases not matched to a gene: 4. The chain's CDR3 is CASSIGTGVSYGYTF. CDR3 DNA: TGTGCCAGTAGTATAGGGACAGGGGTGTCCTATGGCTACACCTTC.